Each of the 26 T cell receptor beta chains below was sequenced from the same sample in a study of shared clonotypes between healthy human individuals. Sequenced by immunoSEQ multiplex PCR; TCRdb stores in-frame clones only, minus some. The repertoire has about 730,000 clones, over 60% of them found once; the top ten carry about 1.8%. The specimen sequenced was memory CD4+ T cells sorted from blood. Specified subset: CD45RA-negative fraction. The receptor set was obtained from a woman aged 25 to 39 in good health.

The count of this clone is one. This chain connects TRBV7-9 to TRBJ2-6, with D perhaps assigned TRBD1 or TRBD2 (5 bases each). The CDR3 has 17 residues. The germline gives CDR1 SEHNR, CDR2 FQNEAQ (reference sequence). V lost 6 bases and J 0 bases, leaving 15 bases between the germline ends. The CDR3 region is CASSSPGRNSGANVLTF. CDR3 nucleotide sequence: TGTGCCAGCAGTTCCCCGGGACGAAACTCTGGGGCCAACGTCCTGACTTTC.

The rearrangement uses TRBV6-6 and TRBJ2-5; 8 bases agree with TRBD2. From germline, CDR1 is MNHNY and CDR2 SVGAGI (reference sequence). The V and J ends lost 0 bases and 3 bases, in that order; junction bases with no gene match: 6. This CDR3 has 16 residues. The CDR3 sequence is CASSYSVREVKETQYF. The CDR3, as DNA: TGTGCCAGCAGTTACTCGGTGCGGGAGGTGAAAGAGACCCAGTACTTC.

This clone has only one observation. J is TRBJ2-1 and V is TRBV6-5; 8 bases map to TRBD2. CDR1 is MNHEY, CDR2 SVGAGI, per germline. The CDR3 contains 16 residues. V lost 0 bases and J lost 6; bases outside the gene matches: 7. Written as DNA, the CDR3 is TGTGCCAGCAGTTACTCGATGGCTAGCGGGTCCAATGAGCAGTTCTTC. Translated: CASSYSMASGSNEQFF.

This chain links TRBV7-2 with TRBJ1-1, with a tentative D call TRBD1 (5 bases). The CDR3 is made up of 13 amino acids. V was shortened by 4 bases and J by 9 bases, with 15 bases between the two germline ends. Per the germline V gene, CDR1 is SGHTA and CDR2 is FQGNSA. The CDR3 protein is CASSSIRSGQAFF. CDR3 in DNA: TGTGCCAGCAGCTCAATACGTTCAGGGCAAGCTTTCTTT.

This clone turned up a few times. V and J are TRBV28 and TRBJ1-5; D perhaps matches TRBD1 (6 bases). V lost 10 bases to trimming and J lost 1 base, with 11 bases between them. Germline loops: CDR1 MDHEN, CDR2 SYDVKM. The CDR3 spans 13 residues. The CDR3 loop reads CATRGLSNQPQHF. In nucleotides, the CDR3 is TGTGCCACCCGGGGGCTGAGCAATCAGCCCCAGCATTTT.

The chain carries TRBV6-5 and TRBJ2-5; 10 bases match TRBD1. Germline CDR1 is MNHEY and CDR2 is SVGAGI. V gave up 5 bases and J gave up 4 bases; unmatched junction bases: 7. The CDR3 is 15 amino acids. The CDR3, as DNA: TGTGCCAGCAGTGCCCCGGACAGGGGGAGAGAGACCCAGTACTTC. This sequence encodes CASSAPDRGRETQYF.

The chain uses TRBV28 and TRBJ1-1; no firm D call. V gave up 6 bases and J gave up 1 base, with 15 bases separating them. From germline, CDR1 is MDHEN and CDR2 SYDVKM. This CDR3 spans 15 amino acids. In DNA form, the CDR3 reads TGTGCCAGCAGCGCTCCCGGGGAAGGGAACACTGAAGCTTTCTTT. Its protein product is CASSAPGEGNTEAFF.

The V call is TRBV28, the J call TRBJ1-1; the D gene is possibly TRBD1 (6 bases). Germline loops: CDR1 MDHEN, CDR2 SYDVKM. With 8 bases removed from V and 6 bases from J, the gap between germline ends came to 19 bases. The CDR3 is 14 residues long. The CDR3 is CASGLGGRISEAFF. As DNA, the CDR3 is TGTGCCAGCGGCCTTGGGGGCAGGATTTCTGAAGCTTTCTTT.

The chain carries TRBV5-1 and TRBJ1-2, with D possibly matching TRBD1 (6 bases). Between the trimmed V and J ends, which lost 1 base and 14 bases, there was a span of 21 bases. The CDR3 loop spans 14 amino acids. CDR1 is SGHRS, CDR2 YFSETQ, per germline. The CDR3 sequence: CASSLIPGGTYDTF. The CDR3 DNA reads as TGCGCCAGCAGCTTGATTCCCGGCGGGACATACGATACCTTC.

This clone occurred once. J is TRBJ2-5 and V is TRBV5-1, with 8 nucleotides matching TRBD1. V shed 4 bases, J shed 5 bases, and the junction held 4 bases outside the gene matches. The germline gives CDR1 SGHRS, CDR2 YFSETQ. This CDR3 region has 13 residues. The CDR3 is CASSQDRVETQYF. In DNA, the CDR3 is TGCGCCAGCAGCCAGGACAGGGTGGAGACCCAGTACTTC.

The V and J genes are TRBV11-2 and TRBJ2-7; 10 bases match TRBD2. The CDR3 has 17 residues. CDR1 is SGHAT and CDR2 is FQNNGV in the germline V gene. V lost 5 bases, J lost 0 bases, and 10 bases stayed unmatched. This chain's CDR3 is CASSPAPTSGPSYEQYF. The DNA of the CDR3 is TGTGCCAGCAGCCCAGCCCCGACTAGCGGGCCCTCCTACGAGCAGTACTTC.

V and J are TRBV27 and TRBJ1-3, with 7 bases lining up with TRBD1. Germline V CDR1 and CDR2: MNHEY, SMNVEV (reference sequence). The length of the CDR3 is 17 residues. V was clipped by 0 bases and J by 0 bases; unmatched bases: 5. CDR3 DNA sequence: TGTGCCAGCAGTTTATCCGGGGCAGGGGGCTCTGGAAACACCATATATTTT. Its translation is CASSLSGAGGSGNTIYF.

Regarding this clone: Other DNA sequences in this specimen translate into the identical CDR3. The J gene is TRBJ2-7, the V gene TRBV2, with D uncertain. Germline-derived CDR1 and CDR2 are SNHLY and FYNNEI. With 5 bases removed from V and 1 base from J, the gap between germline ends came to 6 bases. CDR3 length: 12 residues. The CDR3 DNA sequence: TGTGCCAGCAGTCAGAGTTCCTACGAGCAGTACTTC. As protein: CASSQSSYEQYF.

The chain joins TRBV11-2 to TRBJ2-3, with D possibly matching TRBD2 (5 bases). CDR1 is SGHAT, CDR2 FQNNGV, per germline. The CDR3 length is 16 residues. Trimming left V 2 bases short and J 2 bases short, with 14 bases between. The CDR3 DNA sequence: TGTGCCAGCAGCTTAAACCGCCGGGGTGCCACAGATACGCAGTATTTT. It codes for CASSLNRRGATDTQYF.

The chain carries TRBV27 and TRBJ2-7; 7 nucleotides match TRBD1. CDR1 is MNHEY, CDR2 SMNVEV, per germline (reference sequence). CDR3 length: 14 amino acids. V was pared by 8 bases and J by 3 bases, with 10 bases of the junction left unmatched. The CDR3 DNA is TGTGCCAGCGCACCTTTGGGGACAGTCTACGAGCAGTACTTC. This encodes CASAPLGTVYEQYF.

The chain couples TRBV9 to TRBJ2-3; D assignment may be TRBD1 or TRBD2 (5 bases each). From germline, CDR1 is SGDLS and CDR2 YYNGEE. Between the trimmed V and J ends, which lost 4 bases and 3 bases, there was a span of 18 bases. The CDR3 totals 16 residues. The CDR3 is CASSRPRGTGTDTQYF. The DNA for the CDR3 is TGTGCCAGCAGCCGACCGAGGGGTACCGGAACAGATACGCAGTATTTT.

V and J are TRBV5-1 and TRBJ1-1; D is perhaps TRBD1 (5 bases). The CDR3 extends over 13 amino acids. V gave up 3 bases and J gave up 0 bases, with 6 bases separating them. CDR1 and CDR2 (germline): SGHRS, YFSETQ. The CDR3 protein is CASSSGLNTEAFF. As DNA, the CDR3 is TGCGCCAGCAGCTCGGGACTGAACACTGAAGCTTTCTTT.

This clone was recorded once. The chain's CDR3 is CASSGGLVASSGANVLTF. The CDR3 DNA is TGCGCCAGCAGCGGAGGTCTGGTAGCCAGCTCTGGGGCCAACGTCCTGACTTTC. This rearrangement joins TRBV5-1 to TRBJ2-6; a possible D gene is TRBD2 (5 bases). CDR3 length: 18 residues. Germline CDR1 SGHRS, CDR2 YFSETQ. Trimming cost V 4 bases and J 0 bases, with 17 bases left between them.

The chain links TRBV28 to TRBJ2-3; D may be TRBD1 (6 bases). Germline-derived CDR1 and CDR2 are MDHEN and SYDVKM. V was shortened by 9 bases and J by 3 bases, with 13 bases between the two germline ends. CDR3 length: 13 residues. CDR3 region: CASHREPTDTQYF. In DNA, the CDR3 is TGTGCCAGTCACAGGGAACCGACAGATACGCAGTATTTT.

A few counts support this clone. V usage is TRBV7-9 and J usage is TRBJ1-1; the D is unclear. The CDR3 covers 14 residues. From germline, CDR1 is SEHNR and CDR2 FQNEAQ (reference sequence). Trimming cost V 2 bases and J 3 bases, with 10 bases left between them. CDR3 DNA sequence: TGTGCCAGCAGCTTAAATGACGGACACACTGAAGCTTTCTTT. This codes for CASSLNDGHTEAFF.

The chain joins TRBV5-1 to TRBJ2-1, with a weak D call TRBD2 (6 bases). Trimming left V 5 bases short and J 5 bases short, with 17 bases between. Germline CDR1 is SGHRS and CDR2 is YFSETQ. There are 15 residues in the CDR3. CDR3 DNA sequence: TGCGCCAGCAGAATTTCGGCTAGCGTACACAATGAGCAGTTCTTC. This sequence encodes CASRISASVHNEQFF.

The table lists this clone with many counts. The CDR3: CASSIFAALVNEQFF. The CDR3 DNA sequence: TGTGCCAGTAGTATATTTGCGGCTCTGGTTAATGAGCAGTTCTTC. This sequence joins TRBV19 and TRBJ2-1; unclear D gene. This CDR3 has 15 residues. V lost 2 bases and J lost 7, with 15 bases in between. Per germline, CDR1 LNHDA and CDR2 SQIVND (reference sequence).

The gene calls are TRBV6-5 and TRBJ1-5; D perhaps matches TRBD1 (6 bases). The CDR3 consists of 14 residues. Germline lookup yields CDR1 MNHEY and CDR2 SVGAGI. The germline V and J ends were trimmed by 6 bases and 3 bases, with 12 bases remaining between them. The CDR3 sequence: CASSLTGLNQPQHF. The CDR3, as DNA: TGTGCCAGCAGCCTGACAGGACTCAATCAGCCCCAGCATTTT.

The V gene is TRBV5-6, the J gene TRBJ1-2; 10 nucleotides agree with TRBD1. The V gene's germline CDR1 is SGHDT and CDR2 YYEEEE. The CDR3 is made up of 15 amino acids. Trimming removed 3 bases from V and 6 bases from J; junction bases left unmatched: 8. The CDR3 nucleotides read TGTGCCAGCAGCTCCTTCACGACAGGGGGCCATGGCTACACCTTC. Protein: CASSSFTTGGHGYTF. Supplemented by reference TRBV5-6 and TRBJ1-2, the full variable domain reads DAGVTQSPTHLIKTRGQQVTLRCSPKSGHDTVSWYQQALGQGPQFIFQYYEEEERQRGNFPDRFSGHQFPNYSSELNVNALLLGDSALYLCASSSFTTGGHGYTFGSGTRLTVV.

V is TRBV30 and J is TRBJ1-1, with D possibly matching TRBD1 (6 bases). From germline, CDR1 is GTSNPN and CDR2 SVGIG (reference sequence). The ends were cut back, 1 base at V and 1 base at J, with 13 bases in the middle. This CDR3 is 15 amino acids long. For the CDR3, the DNA is TGTGCCTGGAGTGGCAGAGGGGGGACGAACACTGAAGCTTTCTTT. Encoded protein: CAWSGRGGTNTEAFF.

The rearrangement joins TRBV13 to TRBJ1-1; D perhaps matches TRBD1 (6 bases). This CDR3 contains 15 residues. Trimming removed 5 bases from V and 0 bases from J, with 13 bases in between. CDR1 and CDR2 from the germline V gene are PRHDT and FYEKMQ (reference sequence). CDR3 DNA sequence: TGTGCCAGCAGCCGGCGGACAGATCTGAACACTGAAGCTTTCTTT. Translated: CASSRRTDLNTEAFF.